This record covers a single TCR beta chain. What antigen it recognizes has not been identified. Compared with germline, one end of the junction differs, possibly owing to a read error. To demonstrate the VDJtools post-analysis software, the study profiled TCR beta repertoires from the peripheral blood of about 13 young patients with multiple sclerosis. The multiple sclerosis patients were children and adolescents between roughly 6 and 17 years of age. The cysteine opens and the phenylalanine closes a CDR3 of 14 amino acids. The retained sequence is limited to the CDR3, 42 bases, with the frame set at the first base. Looking up the germline V gene yields CDR1 SGHRS and CDR2 YFSETQ. The data were taken from a study of post-analysis software for immune sequencing data (dated by TCRdb to 2015 to 2017). Background on the whole study: Recorded disease courses included relapsing-remitting, secondary progressive and progressive-relapsing multiple sclerosis, with some patients lacking subtype annotation. Patient repertoires were compared against ten to eleven previously published healthy control repertoires from donors aged 6 to 25 years. A subset of samples was prepared in parallel using single-end sample barcoding, then pooled and co-amplified after Illumina adapter ligation.

The library was made by PCR. Sequencing took place on an Illumina HiSeq 2500. To reduce PCR and sequencing biases, unique molecular identifiers were incorporated into the TCR beta cDNA libraries. Every 1 to 10 million input T cells yielded some 500,000 cDNA molecules, meaning each molecule approximated one T cell. Patient libraries were prepared and sequenced with the same protocol used for the earlier healthy control dataset. Samples belonging to the same batch were prepared together, multiplexed and sequenced on a shared HiSeq lane. In the original analysis: Raw barcoded reads were processed with MIGEC, and single-read molecular identifier groups were discarded before consensus assembly and CDR3 extraction. VDJtools was used for post-analysis of the clonotype tables, and diversity was normalized by down-sampling every dataset to the size of the smallest sample. To correct batch-related cross-sample contamination, repertoire overlap clustering matched CDR3 amino acid sequences but not nucleotide sequences. The public reads were run again by TCRdb, first through fastp at Q25 and then through MiXCR, and only productive beta chains were kept. Every CDR3 protein is listed once, alongside the most common genes and DNA of its rows. The V and J calls were determined by TCRdb, not by the authors. This sample is represented by hundreds of thousands of distinct CDR3 sequences; approximately 34% of them were singletons. The leading ten clones occupy around 5% of the sample.

What the research found in general, with its limitations: Significantly higher frequencies in patients than in controls were found for about 5 TRBV segments, including TRBV5-6, TRBV5-1 and TRBV20-1. Multiple sclerosis patients had significantly lower normalized Chao1 diversity than controls, a result that suggests substantial peripheral T-cell clonal expansion. The multiple sclerosis patient group was slightly younger than the control group. Direct clustering with F measure revealed strong co-clustering of samples prepared in the same batch, which led to a batch-effect correction.

This chain joins TRBV5-1 to TRBJ2-1; 9 middle bases align to TRBD2. The sample taken for sequencing was blood. The receptor was derived from a girl aged 5-17 years with multiple sclerosis. The DNA sequence reads TGCGTCAGCAGCTTAAGCGGGAGGCCCCATGAGCAGTTCTTC. Its protein is CVSSLSGRPHEQFF.